Here is one TCR beta chain with its context. The antigen remains unidentified. J lost 5 bases, V lost 6 bases, and 3 bases had no gene match. Germline CDR1 SGHTA, CDR2 FQGNSA. The CDR3 extends over 12 amino acids. This sample stems from a study of shared clonotypes between healthy human individuals. Study results and limitations: Tissue TCR repertoires likely differ from these blood-only repertoires. Since donors were few, the genetic and exposure-history diversity represented was limited.

The run depth of the assay was deep. The unsorted PBMC sample used ten immunoSEQ deep assay plates. The repertoire was sequenced with immunoSEQ multiplex PCR; TCRdb's copy has only in-frame clones and lacks some. The table includes approximately 460,000 clones, approximately 77% detected once. The sample consisted of PBMCs. This clonotype was obtained from a woman aged 40 to 55 in good health. Some clones in this sample may be carry-over from other donors' samples. This chain joins TRBV7-2 and TRBJ2-7; 8 nucleotides match TRBD2. The DNA for the CDR3 is TGTGCCAGCAGTATCGGGAGGGACGAGCAGTACTTC. Its protein is CASSIGRDEQYF. Drawing the rest from reference TRBV7-2 and TRBJ2-7, the complete variable domain is GAGVSQSPSNKVTEKGKDVELRCDPISGHTALYWYRQSLGQGLEFLIYFQGNSAPDKSGLPSDRFSAERTGGSVSTLTIQRTQQEDSAVYLCASSIGRDEQYFGPGTRLTVT.